This is a list of T cell receptor beta chains from one sample in a study of a mutant IDH1 vaccine in newly diagnosed glioma. Libraries were prepared by immunoSEQ multiplex PCR; TCRdb keeps only in-frame clonotypes and omits some of them. The sample yields over 30,000 clones, about 80% seen once. Their recognized antigens are unknown. The sequencing here drew on PBMCs, taken from a glioma patient whose treatment included an IDH1 peptide vaccine. Receptors were obtained from a man aged 25 to 40 with glioma. The conserved cysteine and the conserved F or W are not part of the CDR3 here. The order of the fields is CDR3 protein, D gene, V gene, J gene. D genes are given only for firm matches.

CDR3aa: ASSEQGMVRGDTIY
d_gene: -
v_gene: TRBV2
j_gene: TRBJ1-3

CDR3aa: ASSLGDSLNEKLF
d_gene: -
v_gene: TRBV5-8
j_gene: TRBJ1-4

CDR3aa: ASSRLAGGHVDEQF
d_gene: TRBD2
v_gene: TRBV6-6
j_gene: TRBJ2-1

CDR3aa: ASSPNRAAGYT
d_gene: -
v_gene: TRBV19
j_gene: TRBJ1-2

CDR3aa: ASSISRQNPEAF
d_gene: -
v_gene: TRBV19
j_gene: TRBJ1-1

CDR3aa: ASSPSGTYYNEQF
d_gene: -
v_gene: TRBV6-5
j_gene: TRBJ2-1

CDR3aa: AISESPGQPQH
d_gene: -
v_gene: TRBV10-3
j_gene: TRBJ1-5

CDR3aa: AWSAGQGNSNTEAF
d_gene: TRBD1
v_gene: TRBV30
j_gene: TRBJ1-1

CDR3aa: ATSSGGLNGYT
d_gene: -
v_gene: TRBV15
j_gene: TRBJ1-2

CDR3aa: ASSLVLAGGDDYEQY
d_gene: TRBD2
v_gene: TRBV7-9
j_gene: TRBJ2-7

CDR3aa: ASSLGVYEQY
d_gene: -
v_gene: TRBV5-6
j_gene: TRBJ2-7

CDR3aa: ASSETIEAF
d_gene: -
v_gene: TRBV2
j_gene: TRBJ1-1

CDR3aa: ASRRDGNYGYT
d_gene: -
v_gene: TRBV7-9
j_gene: TRBJ1-2

CDR3aa: ASSLGLLTNEKLF
d_gene: -
v_gene: TRBV5-1
j_gene: TRBJ1-4

CDR3aa: ASSSRQATNEKLF
d_gene: -
v_gene: TRBV5-1
j_gene: TRBJ1-4

CDR3aa: ASRLARNGELF
d_gene: -
v_gene: TRBV2
j_gene: TRBJ2-2

CDR3aa: ASSLRGSTEAF
d_gene: -
v_gene: TRBV27
j_gene: TRBJ1-1

CDR3aa: ASSSNLGYTEAF
d_gene: -
v_gene: TRBV27
j_gene: TRBJ1-1

CDR3aa: ASSGSGGGDTQY
d_gene: TRBD2
v_gene: TRBV9
j_gene: TRBJ2-3

CDR3aa: ASSWTSLNTGELF
d_gene: -
v_gene: TRBV5-1
j_gene: TRBJ2-2

CDR3aa: ASRLAGGQYNEQF
d_gene: TRBD2
v_gene: TRBV5-1
j_gene: TRBJ2-1

CDR3aa: ASSQDVVGNQPQH
d_gene: -
v_gene: TRBV4-3
j_gene: TRBJ1-5

CDR3aa: ASSLAGTGLSYEQY
d_gene: TRBD1
v_gene: TRBV11-1
j_gene: TRBJ2-7

CDR3aa: ASGLVLGQGFLETQY
d_gene: TRBD1
v_gene: TRBV12-5
j_gene: TRBJ2-5

CDR3aa: ASSELETTTEAF
d_gene: -
v_gene: TRBV10-2
j_gene: TRBJ1-1

CDR3aa: ASEGRGHYGYT
d_gene: -
v_gene: TRBV19
j_gene: TRBJ1-2

CDR3aa: ASSARAPLH
d_gene: -
v_gene: TRBV2
j_gene: TRBJ1-6

CDR3aa: ASTASSYNEQF
d_gene: -
v_gene: TRBV25-1
j_gene: TRBJ2-1

CDR3aa: ASSVEWRTGANGYT
d_gene: TRBD1
v_gene: TRBV9
j_gene: TRBJ1-2

CDR3aa: ASRGGPSGANVLT
d_gene: TRBD2
v_gene: TRBV28
j_gene: TRBJ2-6

CDR3aa: ASSSLAEGVYEQY
d_gene: -
v_gene: TRBV7-9
j_gene: TRBJ2-7

CDR3aa: ASSLAGGGYEQY
d_gene: -
v_gene: TRBV5-1
j_gene: TRBJ2-7

CDR3aa: ASSLAPFRQVDIGNTIY
d_gene: -
v_gene: TRBV5-1
j_gene: TRBJ1-3

CDR3aa: ASSTKEWAGGYYGYT
d_gene: -
v_gene: TRBV9
j_gene: TRBJ1-2

CDR3aa: ASSQEGQPVYEQY
d_gene: -
v_gene: TRBV4-1
j_gene: TRBJ2-7

CDR3aa: SVPSADTQY
d_gene: -
v_gene: TRBV29-1
j_gene: TRBJ2-3

CDR3aa: ASSRDRGFYTGELF
d_gene: TRBD1
v_gene: TRBV7-9
j_gene: TRBJ2-2

CDR3aa: ASSRNGRTSGNTIY
d_gene: -
v_gene: TRBV5-6
j_gene: TRBJ1-3

CDR3aa: AWSVTSSEQY
d_gene: -
v_gene: TRBV30
j_gene: TRBJ2-7

CDR3aa: ASTLEGQGSSYEQY
d_gene: TRBD1
v_gene: TRBV5-1
j_gene: TRBJ2-7

CDR3aa: SVGGANTGELF
d_gene: -
v_gene: TRBV29-1
j_gene: TRBJ2-2

CDR3aa: ASSYRQGSRNTIY
d_gene: TRBD1
v_gene: TRBV6-5
j_gene: TRBJ1-3

CDR3aa: ASSATSGKYNEQF
d_gene: TRBD2
v_gene: TRBV6-6
j_gene: TRBJ2-1

CDR3aa: ASSLEGIGGLGEAF
d_gene: TRBD1
v_gene: TRBV7-9
j_gene: TRBJ1-1

CDR3aa: ASSLGLAENTGELF
d_gene: TRBD2
v_gene: TRBV4-1
j_gene: TRBJ2-2

CDR3aa: ASSSHGVNEQY
d_gene: -
v_gene: TRBV6-1
j_gene: TRBJ2-7

CDR3aa: ASSIKKGQSAQH
d_gene: -
v_gene: TRBV19
j_gene: TRBJ1-5

CDR3aa: ASSLAPEDTEAF
d_gene: -
v_gene: TRBV7-9
j_gene: TRBJ1-1